The 27 T cell receptor beta chains below all came from one sample that was sequenced in a study of monozygotic twins with cystic fibrosis. Assay used: immunoSEQ multiplex PCR; TCRdb lists only in-frame clones, some missing. The table shows 15,000 to 20,000 clones, with around 96% occurring only once. Sequenced sample: blood. The receptors were gathered from a girl aged 2-10 years with cystic fibrosis.

The V call is TRBV6-1, the J call TRBJ2-7; 8 nucleotides line up with TRBD1. CDR3 length: 13 amino acids. Germline V gene sequence: CDR1 MNHNS, CDR2 SASEGT. The V gene end was trimmed by 1 base and the J gene end by 7 bases; junction bases not matched to a gene: 3. The CDR3 DNA sequence: TGTGCCAGCAGTGAAGACAGGGGGGAAGAGCAGTACTTC. Amino acid sequence: CASSEDRGEEQYF.

This chain links TRBV5-1 with TRBJ2-3; D not certain. The CDR3 is made up of 16 amino acids. The V end lost 4 bases, the J end lost 5 bases, and 20 bases lay between the germline ends. The germline CDR1 and CDR2 sequences are SGHRS and YFSETQ. In DNA, the CDR3 is TGCGCCAGCAGCCCAATCGGACGGAGCTCCTTAGATACGCAGTATTTT. Amino acid sequence: CASSPIGRSSLDTQYF.

The CDR3 spells CASSLPGTGNGYTF. The CDR3, as DNA: TGTGCCAGCAGCCTGCCCGGGACAGGGAATGGCTACACCTTC. This chain links TRBV7-9 with TRBJ1-2; 9 bases fit TRBD1. V was clipped by 5 bases and J by 6 bases; unmatched bases: 7. In germline, CDR1 is SEHNR, CDR2 FQNEAQ (reference sequence). This CDR3 region has 14 residues.

V usage is TRBV7-9 and J usage is TRBJ2-7; tentative D call: TRBD2 (6 bases). V dropped 7 bases and J dropped 5 bases, with 15 bases sitting between them. CDR1 and CDR2 (germline): SEHNR, FQNEAQ (reference sequence). The CDR3 loop spans 13 amino acids. The CDR3 here is CASNSGYPDEQYF. The CDR3 nucleotides are TGTGCCAGCAATAGCGGATACCCAGACGAGCAGTACTTC.

CDR3 bases: TGTGCCAGCAGTGTCACAGGGTCGGGCACTGAAGCTTTCTTT. Residues: CASSVTGSGTEAFF. The gene calls are TRBV6-1 and TRBJ1-1; the D gene is possibly TRBD1 (6 bases). Trimming removed 4 bases at V and 4 bases at J, with 13 bases between. The CDR3 consists of 14 residues. Germline CDR1 and CDR2: MNHNS and SASEGT.

The genes are TRBV5-1 and TRBJ1-6, with a tentative D call TRBD1 (5 bases). Germline assignment: CDR1 SGHRS and CDR2 YFSETQ. V lost 0 bases and J 7 bases, leaving 11 bases between the germline ends. This CDR3 is 15 amino acids long. The CDR3 DNA reads TGCGCCAGCAGCTTGGCGACAGAGGTCAATTCACCCCTCCACTTT. It encodes CASSLATEVNSPLHF. The entire variable domain, with the rest obtained from reference TRBV5-1 and TRBJ1-6, is as follows: KAGVTQTPRYLIKTRGQQVTLSCSPISGHRSVSWYQQTPGQGLQFLFEYFSETQRNKGNFPGRFSGRQFSNSRSEMNVSTLELGDSALYLCASSLATEVNSPLHFGNGTRLTVT.

The chain recombines TRBV5-4 with TRBJ1-3; a weak D match, TRBD1 (6 bases). CDR3 size: 17 residues. CDR1 is SGHNT and CDR2 is YYREEE in the germline V gene (reference sequence). V was cut by 1 base and J by 0 bases, with 14 bases left in between. DNA of the CDR3: TGTGCCAGCAGCTTGTACGGGGGCCCCTTCTCTGGAAACACCATATATTTT. Translating it yields CASSLYGGPFSGNTIYF.

The chain uses TRBV9 and TRBJ1-1, with D possibly being TRBD1 (5 bases). With 5 bases removed from V and 6 bases from J, the gap between germline ends came to 20 bases. The germline gives CDR1 SGDLS, CDR2 YYNGEE. This CDR3 contains 15 residues. CDR3 protein: CASSKGGGADSEAFF. CDR3 sequence (DNA): TGTGCCAGCAGTAAGGGAGGCGGGGCCGACTCTGAAGCTTTCTTT.

In DNA, the CDR3 is TGTGCCAGCGGTGTGGCAGGTTCTTCCTACGAGCAGTACTTC. Protein sequence: CASGVAGSSYEQYF. The chain is built from TRBV6-1 and TRBJ2-7; D not resolved. V was clipped by 8 bases and J by 1 base, with 15 bases between them. CDR1 and CDR2 (germline): MNHNS, SASEGT. This CDR3 contains 14 residues.

The V gene is TRBV10-3, the J gene TRBJ1-1; D not certain. The CDR3 has 14 amino acids. CDR1 is ENHRY, CDR2 SYGVKD, per germline. With 4 bases removed from V and 1 base from J, the gap between germline ends came to 10 bases. This CDR3 reads CAISAGQQNTEAFF. In DNA, the CDR3 is TGTGCCATCAGTGCTGGGCAGCAGAACACTGAAGCTTTCTTT.

The J gene is TRBJ2-7, the V gene TRBV29-1; TRBD2 agrees at 7 bases. Germline V lookup: CDR1 SQVTM, CDR2 ANQGSEA. CDR3 length equals 13 residues. The V gene end was trimmed by 6 bases and the J gene end by 2 bases; junction bases not matched to a gene: 7. In DNA, the CDR3 is TGCAGCGTGAGTGGCGGGGGACCCTACGAGCAGTACTTC. Protein sequence: CSVSGGGPYEQYF.

The genes are TRBV4-3 and TRBJ1-1; D is unresolved. The V gene lost 5 bases and the J gene lost 1 base, with 11 bases spanning the gap. CDR3 size: 14 residues. Germline CDR1 reads LGHNA; CDR2 reads YSLEER. CDR3 sequence (DNA): TGCGCCAGCAGCTTACAACGGGGGAACACTGAAGCTTTCTTT. This translates into CASSLQRGNTEAFF.

The V and J genes are TRBV19 and TRBJ1-2; D remains unclear. Germline V gives CDR1 LNHDA, CDR2 SQIVND (reference sequence). V lost 1 base to trimming and J lost 5 bases, with 14 bases between them. The CDR3 is 15 residues long. In DNA form, the CDR3 reads TGTGCCAGTAGTATAGTTGCCTTGGGAGGGTATGGCTACACCTTC. Encoded protein: CASSIVALGGYGYTF.

The chain's CDR3 is CASSLGPGKYGYTF. CDR3 bases: TGTGCCAGCAGCTTAGGACCCGGAAAATATGGCTACACCTTC. This chain connects TRBV11-3 to TRBJ1-2; D gene ambiguous. The CDR3 length is 14 residues. Germline CDR1 and CDR2: SGHNT and YENEEA. The V gene lost 1 base and the J gene lost 5 bases, with 11 bases spanning the gap.

The V and J genes are TRBV7-2 and TRBJ1-1; D unclear. In germline, CDR1 is SGHTA, CDR2 FQGNSA. Trimming left V 3 bases short and J 2 bases short, with 19 bases between. The CDR3 covers 17 residues. This chain's CDR3 is CASSFSAHRQSNTEAFF. The CDR3 DNA sequence: TGTGCCAGCAGCTTCTCTGCTCATCGGCAATCAAACACTGAAGCTTTCTTT.

The chain recombines TRBV6-5 with TRBJ1-2; 7 bases line up with TRBD1. CDR3 length: 15 residues. Per germline, CDR1 MNHEY and CDR2 SVGAGI. V was pared by 5 bases and J by 4 bases, with 10 bases of the junction left unmatched. The CDR3 region is CASSRHDRVGYGYTF. CDR3 coding DNA: TGTGCCAGCAGTCGTCACGACAGGGTCGGCTATGGCTACACCTTC.

This chain connects TRBV6-6 to TRBJ1-1, with D unclear. V was shortened by 2 bases and J by 3 bases, with 4 bases between the two germline ends. This CDR3 region has 12 residues. The germline gives CDR1 MNHNY, CDR2 SVGAGI (reference sequence). CDR3 sequence reads: CASSYRDTEAFF. The CDR3 coding sequence is TGTGCCAGCAGTTACAGGGACACTGAAGCTTTCTTT.

The CDR3 sequence is CASSGGGSGYTF. CDR3 nucleotides: TGCGCCAGCAGCGGAGGGGGAAGTGGCTACACCTTC. The V and J genes are TRBV5-1 and TRBJ1-2; tentative D call: TRBD1 (6 bases). The CDR3 runs 12 residues. Trimming took off 4 bases at V and 7 bases at J, with 11 bases between the two ends. The germline CDR1 and CDR2 sequences are SGHRS and YFSETQ.

The rearrangement links TRBV28 to TRBJ1-2, with D possibly matching TRBD1 (5 bases). Per germline, CDR1 MDHEN and CDR2 SYDVKM. The CDR3 is 14 residues long. Trimming took off 3 bases at V and 1 base at J, with 9 bases between the two ends. The CDR3 region is CASSFSGFNYGYTF. The CDR3 region has the DNA TGTGCCAGCAGTTTCTCAGGGTTTAACTATGGCTACACCTTC.

The CDR3 is CASSGPGLAGGPSYNEQFF. In nucleotides, the CDR3 is TGTGCCAGCAGCGGACCGGGACTAGCGGGGGGGCCCTCCTACAATGAGCAGTTCTTC. V gene TRBV9 combines with J gene TRBJ2-1; TRBD2 aligns across 16 bases. Germline CDR1 reads SGDLS; CDR2 reads YYNGEE. The CDR3 extends over 19 amino acids. V trimming: 3 bases; J trimming: 0 bases; junction bases outside the gene matches: 6.

The chain links TRBV25-1 to TRBJ2-6; 8 nucleotides agree with TRBD1. The CDR3 runs to 18 residues. With V trimmed by 1 base and J by 6 bases, 11 bases remained unmatched. Per germline, CDR1 MGHDK and CDR2 SYGVNS. CDR3 in DNA: TGTGCCAGCAGTGAATCCGGGACAGGAACTCGCCCGGCCAACGTCCTGACTTTC. The encoded protein is CASSESGTGTRPANVLTF.

In nucleotides, the CDR3 is TGTGCCAGCAGCTTGGTTGGGGGGGACCTCCAAGAGACCCAGTACTTC. This translates into CASSLVGGDLQETQYF. The chain couples TRBV5-6 to TRBJ2-5, with 7 bases lining up with TRBD2. The CDR3 sequence is 16 residues long. Trimming cost V 0 bases and J 1 base; bases outside gene matches: 6. Germline CDR1 reads SGHDT; CDR2 reads YYEEEE.

This clone was found a few times. This chain uses TRBV2 with TRBJ1-6; D is uncertain. CDR3 length equals 11 residues. Germline assignment: CDR1 SNHLY and CDR2 FYNNEI. V dropped 8 bases and J dropped 7 bases, with 6 bases sitting between them. CDR3 nucleotides: TGTGCCAGCGATAGAAATTCACCCCTCCACTTT. This encodes CASDRNSPLHF.

This clone showed up just once. J is TRBJ1-3 and V is TRBV7-7; D gene uncertain. Per germline, CDR1 SSHAT and CDR2 FNYEAQ (reference sequence). The CDR3 covers 13 residues. Between the trimmed V and J ends, which lost 5 bases and 8 bases, there was a span of 13 bases. This CDR3 is CASSQSRTDTIYF. DNA for the CDR3: TGTGCCAGCAGCCAGTCTAGAACGGACACCATATATTTT.

The chain recombines TRBV9 with TRBJ1-4; D gene ambiguous. The CDR3 contains 13 residues. V lost 4 bases and J 7 bases, leaving 11 bases between the germline ends. Germline V gene lookup returns CDR1 SGDLS and CDR2 YYNGEE. In nucleotides, the CDR3 is TGTGCCAGCAGCCGCCAACCCGGTGAAAAACTGTTTTTT. Translating it yields CASSRQPGEKLFF.

CDR3 amino acids: CASRPRDFLGEQYF. The DNA for the CDR3 is TGCGCCAGCAGACCCCGGGACTTCCTTGGCGAGCAGTACTTC. The chain has TRBV10-1 and TRBJ2-7; TRBD2 is a possible D gene (6 bases). V gave up 6 bases and J gave up 6 bases, with 18 bases separating them. The CDR3 is 14 amino acids. Germline CDR1 is WNHNN and CDR2 is SYGVQD (reference sequence).

This chain links TRBV27 with TRBJ2-7; D gene unclear. V gave up 0 bases and J gave up 3 bases, with 12 bases separating them. Germline V gene sequence: CDR1 MNHEY, CDR2 SMNVEV (reference sequence). The length of the CDR3 is 15 residues. As DNA, the CDR3 is TGTGCCAGCAGTTTATCGGGCAGTGGTTTCTACGAGCAGTACTTC. Residues: CASSLSGSGFYEQYF.